This entry features one T cell receptor beta chain sequence. Its antigen is still unknown. These data are taken from a study of CD8 T cells in Susac syndrome. Overall study results and limits: The authors acknowledged that their TCR sequencing and HLA analysis involved a relatively small number of individuals.

TCR beta sequencing covered blood CD8+ and CD4+ T cells. TEMRA cells underwent FACS enrichment and CD8+ and CD4+ T cells underwent negative isolation. This CDR3 is built from 15 residues. The germline V gene has CDR1 SQVTM and CDR2 ANQGSEA. The ends were cut back, 3 bases at V and 5 bases at J, with 14 bases in the middle. An amount of RNA that ranged from roughly 0.45 to 1 ug was reverse transcribed with random hexamers. TCR beta CDR3 was amplified by immunoSEQ multiplex PCR. This amplification extended across 54 Vbeta and 13 Jbeta segments. TCRdb reprocessed the immunoSEQ multiplex PCR reads via MiXCR and lists one record per CDR3 protein. Of over 300,000 distinct CDR3 sequences detected, approximately 90% appear once; the ten largest clones hold approximately 0.065%.

V and J are TRBV29-1 and TRBJ1-6; tentative D call: TRBD1 (6 bases). Sequencing input: CD4+ T cells from PBMCs. The sequence came from a human donor with multiple sclerosis. CDR3 nucleotides: TGCAGCGTTGACCAACGGGGGCGCGATAATTCACCCCTCCACTTT. It is translated as CSVDQRGRDNSPLHF.